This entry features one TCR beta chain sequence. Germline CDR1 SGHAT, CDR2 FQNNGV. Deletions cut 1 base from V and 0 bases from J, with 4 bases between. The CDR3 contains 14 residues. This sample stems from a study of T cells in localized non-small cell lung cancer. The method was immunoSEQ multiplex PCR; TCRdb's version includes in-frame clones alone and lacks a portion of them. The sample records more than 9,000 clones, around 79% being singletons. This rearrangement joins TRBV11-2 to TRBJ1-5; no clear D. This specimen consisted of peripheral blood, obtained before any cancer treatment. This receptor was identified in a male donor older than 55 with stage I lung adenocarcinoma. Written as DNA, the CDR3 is TGTGCCAGCAGCTTAGTTGGTAGCAATCAGCCCCAGCATTTT. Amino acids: CASSLVGSNQPQHF.